This T cell receptor beta chain emerged from a study of shared clonotypes between healthy human individuals. General study findings and limits: Naive subsets typically showed greater estimated richness than memory subsets.

An assay was performed, and its level was deep. The protocol was immunoSEQ multiplex PCR, while the TCRdb copy is restricted to in-frame clones and leaves out a portion. The sample records some 1,100,000 clones, around three quarters being singletons. Concerning this clone: Its antigen is not identified. The same CDR3 arises from other DNA sequences in this sample as well.

This CDR3 region has 13 residues. Trimming took 3 bases from V and 4 from J, leaving 7 bases between them. The germline gives CDR1 KGHSY, CDR2 FQNENV. CD4+ cells yielded CD45RA+ naive and CD45RA-negative memory subsets. The chain is built from TRBV16 and TRBJ2-1; D not certain. The sequencing sample was made of memory CD4+ T cells from PBMCs. Specified subset: CD45RA-negative fraction. The receptor's source is a man between 18 and 29 years old in good health. Some clones in this sample may be carry-over from other donors' samples. The CDR3 DNA is TGTGCCAGCAGCCAGTCCCGATACAATGAGCAGTTCTTC. Translating gives CASSQSRYNEQFF.